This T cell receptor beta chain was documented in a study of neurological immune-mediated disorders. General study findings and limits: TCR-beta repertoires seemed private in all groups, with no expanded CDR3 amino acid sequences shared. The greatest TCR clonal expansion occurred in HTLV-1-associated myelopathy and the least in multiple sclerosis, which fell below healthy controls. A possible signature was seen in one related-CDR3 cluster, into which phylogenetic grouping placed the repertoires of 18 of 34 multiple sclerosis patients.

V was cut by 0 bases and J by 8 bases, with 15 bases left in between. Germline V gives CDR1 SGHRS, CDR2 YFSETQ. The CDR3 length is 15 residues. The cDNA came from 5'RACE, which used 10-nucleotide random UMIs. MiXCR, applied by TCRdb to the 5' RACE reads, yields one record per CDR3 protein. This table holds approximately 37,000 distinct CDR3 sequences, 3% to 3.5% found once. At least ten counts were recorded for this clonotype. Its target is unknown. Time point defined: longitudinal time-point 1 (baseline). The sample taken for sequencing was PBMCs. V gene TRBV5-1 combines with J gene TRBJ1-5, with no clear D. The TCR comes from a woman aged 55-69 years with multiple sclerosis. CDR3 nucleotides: TGCGCCAGCAGCTTGGGAGAGGGCGGGTCGAAGCCCCAGCATTTT. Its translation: CASSLGEGGSKPQHF. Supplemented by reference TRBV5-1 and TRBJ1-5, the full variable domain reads KAGVTQTPRYLIKTRGQQVTLSCSPISGHRSVSWYQQTPGQGLQFLFEYFSETQRNKGNFPGRFSGRQFSNSRSEMNVSTLELGDSALYLCASSLGEGGSKPQHFGDGTRLSIL.